Following are 31 T cell receptor beta chains from one sample sequenced in a study of blood T cell repertoires in COVID-19. Sequencing used immunoSEQ multiplex PCR; TCRdb keeps in-frame clones, though not all of them. The sample carries 150,000 to 180,000 clones, approximately 83% recorded once. Material for sequencing was peripheral blood. The receptors originated from a woman aged 60-75 years with COVID-19, enrolled during active disease.

The chain joins TRBV5-1 to TRBJ1-4; D not certain. The germline V and J ends were trimmed by 0 bases and 0 bases, with 12 bases remaining between them. CDR3 length: 17 amino acids. Germline V gene data show CDR1 as SGHRS and CDR2 as YFSETQ. The CDR3 DNA sequence: TGCGCCAGCAGCTTGGGTTCAGGAGGTGCAACTAATGAAAAACTGTTTTTT. It encodes CASSLGSGGATNEKLFF.

The chain couples TRBV29-1 to TRBJ2-5, with 8 nucleotides matching TRBD1. Per germline, CDR1 SQVTM and CDR2 ANQGSEA. The CDR3 consists of 13 residues. The V and J ends lost 6 bases and 4 bases, in that order; junction bases with no gene match: 7. This chain's CDR3 is CSVGQGNLETQYF. The CDR3 DNA reads as TGCAGCGTCGGACAGGGAAACTTAGAGACCCAGTACTTC.

The chain recombines TRBV10-3 with TRBJ2-3; 7 bases are shared with TRBD1. CDR3 size: 14 residues. Germline loops: CDR1 ENHRY, CDR2 SYGVKD. The J segment lost 0 bases and the V segment lost 8 bases, leaving 5 bases of the junction unmatched. In DNA, the CDR3 is TGTGCCATCGGTCGGGACAGCAGCACAGATACGCAGTATTTT. Protein sequence: CAIGRDSSTDTQYF.

V usage is TRBV12-5 and J usage is TRBJ2-4; TRBD2 aligns across 13 bases. CDR3 length: 16 amino acids. CDR1 LGHNT and CDR2 FRNRAP come from the germline V gene. The ends lost 3 bases at V and 9 bases at J; junction bases unmatched: 8. The CDR3 reads CASGLVLAGGLLIQYF. The DNA for the CDR3 is TGTGCTAGTGGTTTAGTACTAGCGGGAGGGCTTCTCATTCAGTACTTC. The whole variable domain, remainder taken from reference TRBV12-5 and TRBJ2-4, is DARVTQTPRHKVTEMGQEVTMRCQPILGHNTVFWYRQTMMQGLELLAYFRNRAPLDDSGMPKDRFSAEMPDATLATLKIQPSEPRDSAVYFCASGLVLAGGLLIQYFGAGTRLSVL.

This clone was seen once. V is TRBV9 and J is TRBJ2-1; 11 bases are a match to TRBD1. This CDR3 has 15 residues. Germline CDR1 is SGDLS and CDR2 is YYNGEE. Germline trimming cut 4 bases from V and 9 bases from J; bases unmatched to any gene: 9. The CDR3 protein is CASSPRTGGSSEQFF. The CDR3 DNA is TGTGCCAGCAGCCCGCGGACAGGGGGCAGTTCTGAGCAGTTCTTC.

The rearrangement uses TRBV10-3 and TRBJ2-3, with 8 bases identical to TRBD1. The CDR3 is 11 residues long. V was pared by 8 bases and J by 9 bases, with 4 bases of the junction left unmatched. Germline CDR1 ENHRY, CDR2 SYGVKD. The CDR3 coding sequence is TGTGCCATCGCGGACAGGGAGACGCAGTATTTT. It encodes CAIADRETQYF.

The rearrangement uses TRBV5-6 and TRBJ2-6, with D tentatively TRBD1 (6 bases). This CDR3 is built from 18 residues. Trimming removed 0 bases from V and 0 bases from J, with 13 bases in between. Germline CDR1 and CDR2: SGHDT and YYEEEE. CDR3 residues: CASSLGGYRVSGANVLTF. The CDR3 nucleotides read TGTGCCAGCAGCTTGGGAGGGTACAGGGTCTCTGGGGCCAACGTCCTGACTTTC.

The CDR3 region has the DNA TGTGCCACCAGTGATTCCCAACTAGAAGCGAATGAGCAGTTCTTC. This codes for CATSDSQLEANEQFF. The V and J genes are TRBV24-1 and TRBJ2-1, with D possibly being TRBD2 (5 bases). The length of the CDR3 is 15 residues. Germline loops: CDR1 KGHDR, CDR2 SFDVKD. V was shortened by 2 bases and J by 7 bases, with 14 bases between the two germline ends.

This clone was observed once. J is TRBJ1-3 and V is TRBV3-1 (or the pseudogene TRBV3-2), with a possible D match to TRBD1 (6 bases). The CDR3 sequence is 15 residues long. CDR1 LGHDT and CDR2 YNNKEL come from the germline V gene (reference sequence). V lost 7 bases, J lost 0 bases, and 13 bases lay in between. The CDR3 DNA follows: TGTGCCAGCACAGAGGGGGTAGACTCTGGAAACACCATATATTTT. It specifies CASTEGVDSGNTIYF.

This sequence joins TRBV18 and TRBJ1-5; 8 bases line up with TRBD1. Germline CDR1 and CDR2: KGHSH and LQKENI. The length of the CDR3 is 15 residues. With V trimmed by 6 bases and J by 1 base, 5 bases remained unmatched. The DNA for the CDR3 is TGTGCCAGCTCCCCAGGACAGGGCAGCAATCAGCCCCAGCATTTT. Amino acids: CASSPGQGSNQPQHF. The full variable domain, its missing parts supplied by reference TRBV18 and TRBJ1-5, is NAGVMQNPRHLVRRRGQEARLRCSPMKGHSHVYWYRQLPEEGLKFMVYLQKENIIDESGMPKERFSAEFPKEGPSILRIQQVVRGDSAAYFCASSPGQGSNQPQHFGDGTRLSIL.

The chain combines TRBV10-1 with TRBJ2-2, with TRBD1 matching 9 bases. Per germline, CDR1 WNHNN and CDR2 SYGVQD (reference sequence). Unmatched junction bases numbered 8, after V lost 5 bases and J lost 4 bases. This CDR3 has 16 amino acids. The CDR3 here is CASSTGTGRGTGELFF. CDR3 bases: TGCGCCAGCAGTACCGGGACAGGGAGGGGCACCGGGGAGCTGTTTTTT.

The rearrangement links TRBV27 to TRBJ1-2; D possibly corresponds to TRBD1 (5 bases). There are 14 residues in the CDR3. With 2 bases removed from V and 8 bases from J, the gap between germline ends came to 15 bases. Germline V gives CDR1 MNHEY, CDR2 SMNVEV (reference sequence). DNA of the CDR3: TGTGCCAGCAGTTTACTCGACGACAGACGAGGCTACACCTTC. Its protein is CASSLLDDRRGYTF.

This chain links TRBV5-8 with TRBJ2-5; 7 bases are shared with TRBD1. Germline CDR1 reads SGHTS; CDR2 reads YDEGEE. The CDR3 covers 13 residues. After removal of 0 bases from V and 5 bases from J, the junction contained 1 base not matched to a gene. CDR3 coding DNA: TGTGCCAGCAGCTTGGAGACAGGGGAGACCCAGTACTTC. As protein: CASSLETGETQYF.

The genes are TRBV24-1 and TRBJ2-7, with 12 bases aligning to TRBD2. Unmatched junction bases numbered 4, after V lost 1 base and J lost 7 bases. The CDR3 runs 15 residues. Germline V gives CDR1 KGHDR, CDR2 SFDVKD. The CDR3: CATSDLTSGGWEQYV. The CDR3 DNA follows: TGTGCCACCAGTGATTTAACTAGCGGGGGGTGGGAGCAGTACGTC.

Points on this clone: One junction end disagrees with the germline gene, perhaps due to a read error. CDR3 in DNA: TGTGCCAGCAGCGTTCAACCGGGACAGGGCCCATCCTTC. This codes for CASSVQPGQGPSF. This chain connects TRBV7-3 to TRBJ1-2, with 9 positions matching TRBD1. This CDR3 has 13 residues. Germline loops: CDR1 SGHTA, CDR2 FQGTGA.

In its sample, this clone was seen once. This chain connects TRBV15 to TRBJ1-5; D is uncertain. CDR1 and CDR2 from the germline V gene are LNHNV and YYDKDF (reference sequence). Trimming removed 3 bases at V and 6 bases at J, with 9 bases between. There are 13 residues in the CDR3. CDR3 amino acids: CATSSLATQPQHF. In DNA form, the CDR3 reads TGTGCCACCAGCAGTTTGGCAACTCAGCCCCAGCATTTT.

The chain joins TRBV18 to TRBJ2-3; 8 bases match TRBD2. The V segment lost 2 bases and the J segment 4 bases; nucleotides outside the gene matches: 2. This CDR3 is 14 amino acids long. CDR1 KGHSH and CDR2 LQKENI come from the germline V gene. The DNA for the CDR3 is TGTGCCAGCTCACCAACGGGAGGGCCAGATACGCAGTATTTT. This gives the protein CASSPTGGPDTQYF.

The chain joins TRBV3-1 (or the pseudogene TRBV3-2) to TRBJ1-2; D is uncertain. The CDR3 totals 13 residues. Per the germline V gene, CDR1 is LGHDT and CDR2 is YNNKEL (reference sequence). Trimming took 6 bases from V and 7 from J, leaving 15 bases between them. In nucleotides, the CDR3 is TGTGCCAGCAGTCATACGCGGGCAGGTGGCTACACCTTC. Its protein product is CASSHTRAGGYTF.

V and J are TRBV27 and TRBJ1-2, with 7 bases fitting TRBD1. Trimming removed 4 bases from V and 8 bases from J; junction bases left unmatched: 7. The CDR3 is 13 residues long. Germline V gene sequence: CDR1 MNHEY, CDR2 SMNVEV (reference sequence). The CDR3: CASSSSGGYGYTF. CDR3 nucleotide sequence: TGTGCCAGCAGTTCCTCAGGGGGTTACGGCTACACCTTC.

The chain recombines TRBV30 with TRBJ1-4, with a weak D call TRBD1 (5 bases). This CDR3 contains 15 residues. Germline-derived CDR1 and CDR2 are GTSNPN and SVGIG (reference sequence). The V and J ends lost 3 bases and 7 bases respectively, with 18 bases between them. In nucleotides, the CDR3 is TGTGCCTGGAGGGTGACCGGACATGGTACTGAAAAACTGTTTTTT. Amino acid sequence: CAWRVTGHGTEKLFF. The full variable domain, completed using reference TRBV30 and TRBJ1-4, is SQTIHQWPATLVQPVGSPLSLECTVEGTSNPNLYWYRQAAGRGLQLLFYSVGIGQISSEVPQNLSASRPQDRQFILSSKKLLLSDSGFYLCAWRVTGHGTEKLFFGSGTQLSVL.

The V call is TRBV25-1, the J call TRBJ1-1; no clear D gene. V was trimmed by 6 bases and J by 0 bases, leaving 8 bases between them. CDR1 is MGHDK, CDR2 SYGVNS, per germline. This CDR3 is built from 13 residues. CDR3 in amino acids: CASSPTLNTEAFF. The CDR3 DNA reads as TGTGCCAGCAGCCCCACACTGAACACTGAAGCTTTCTTT.

This clone was seen a few times. CDR3 sequence: CASSQDGGQGYKATQYF. CDR3 in DNA: TGTGCCAGCAGCCAAGATGGGGGACAGGGATATAAAGCTACGCAGTATTTT. The V call is TRBV3-1 (or the pseudogene TRBV3-2), the J call TRBJ2-3, with TRBD1 matching over 9 bases. V shed 0 bases, J shed 8 bases, and the junction held 12 bases outside the gene matches. This CDR3 is built from 17 residues. Germline-derived CDR1 and CDR2 are LGHDT and YNNKEL (reference sequence).

This clone was seen repeatedly, ten times or more. The rearrangement joins TRBV3-1 (or the pseudogene TRBV3-2) to TRBJ2-7, with TRBD1 matching over 10 bases. With V trimmed by 6 bases and J by 2 bases, 4 bases remained unmatched. Germline V lookup: CDR1 LGHDT, CDR2 YNNKEL (reference sequence). The CDR3 is made up of 14 amino acids. CDR3 in amino acids: CASSSGQGAYEQYF. In nucleotides, the CDR3 is TGTGCCAGCAGTAGCGGACAGGGGGCCTACGAGCAGTACTTC.

The rearrangement joins TRBV7-7 to TRBJ2-2; 7 bases are shared with TRBD1. Losses at the gene ends were 5 bases for V and 4 bases for J; bases not matched to a gene: 19. Germline CDR1 SSHAT, CDR2 FNYEAQ (reference sequence). The CDR3 is made up of 19 amino acids. CDR3 nucleotide sequence: TGTGCCAGCAGCCCCCGTACCCCAGGGTTACAGGGGATCACCGGGGAGCTGTTTTTT. Residues: CASSPRTPGLQGITGELFF.

This rearrangement joins TRBV27 to TRBJ1-1; D unclear. The germline V gene has CDR1 MNHEY and CDR2 SMNVEV (reference sequence). V shed 1 base and J shed 1 base, with 7 bases lying between them. This CDR3 contains 14 residues. The CDR3 protein is CASSLYDSNTEAFF. The CDR3 nucleotides read TGTGCCAGCAGTTTATATGACTCGAACACTGAAGCTTTCTTT.

The rearrangement joins TRBV29-1 to TRBJ2-5, with a tentative D call TRBD1 (5 bases). The length of the CDR3 is 14 residues. V lost 5 bases to trimming and J lost 1 base, with 14 bases between them. Germline CDR1 is SQVTM and CDR2 is ANQGSEA. The CDR3 loop is CSVFHQGPQETQYF. The CDR3 nucleotides are TGCAGCGTTTTTCACCAGGGCCCCCAAGAGACCCAGTACTTC.

This clone was counted a few times. One end of the junction fails to match germline, which may point to a read error. The chain links TRBV27 to TRBJ1-3, with TRBD1 matching 9 bases. Germline V lookup: CDR1 MNHEY, CDR2 SMNVEV (reference sequence). This CDR3 has 16 amino acids. CDR3 bases: TGTGCCAGCAGTTCGTCGACAGGGGGAAAAGGAAACACCATGTATTTT. This sequence encodes CASSSSTGGKGNTMYF.

V is TRBV5-1 and J is TRBJ2-1; the D gene is possibly TRBD1 (7 bases). Germline V gene lookup returns CDR1 SGHRS and CDR2 YFSETQ. The CDR3 totals 14 residues. The germline V and J ends were trimmed by 7 bases and 9 bases, with 20 bases remaining between them. CDR3 bases: TGCGCCAGCCATACAGGGGCCGAGGGGGGTGAGCAGTTCTTC. Translated, it gives CASHTGAEGGEQFF.

Worth noting for this clone: A junction boundary mismatches the germline segment, possibly from a read error. The V and J genes are TRBV20-1 and TRBJ1-2; D perhaps matches TRBD1 (5 bases). CDR3 length equals 10 residues. CDR1 and CDR2 from the germline V gene are DFQATT and SNEGSKA (reference sequence). The CDR3 DNA reads as TGCAGTGCTGGGGGGATAGTATTGTCCTTC. The encoded protein is CSAGGIVLSF.

The chain links TRBV7-3 to TRBJ2-5, with 10 bases identical to TRBD2. Germline V gene lookup returns CDR1 SGHTA and CDR2 FQGTGA. CDR3 size: 15 residues. After removal of 4 bases from V and 3 bases from J, the junction contained 5 bases not matched to a gene. CDR3: CASSSAGLAEETQYF. The CDR3, as DNA: TGTGCCAGCAGCTCTGCTGGACTAGCGGAAGAGACCCAGTACTTC.

There are a few counts of this clone. The chain's CDR3 is CAWSYGDYEQYV. CDR3 nucleotides: TGTGCCTGGAGTTACGGAGACTACGAGCAGTACGTC. V and J are TRBV30 and TRBJ2-7; D is uncertain. The V end lost 2 bases, the J end lost 3 bases, and 8 bases lay between the germline ends. The CDR3 sequence is 12 residues long. The germline V gene encodes CDR1 GTSNPN and CDR2 SVGIG (reference sequence).